This T cell receptor beta chain was observed in a study of OX40 agonist ivuxolimab in advanced cancers. In the study overall: Patients were given ivuxolimab, an antibody that agonizes OX40 (CD134).

Sequencing was performed with immunoSEQ multiplex PCR; in TCRdb, only in-frame clones are kept and a portion is missing. The repertoire holds roughly 68,000 clones, 65% to 90% seen once, with roughly 1.4% in the top ten. The V segment lost 1 base and the J segment 4 bases; nucleotides outside the gene matches: 11. The CDR3 sequence is 17 residues long. The germline V gene has CDR1 MGHDK and CDR2 SYGVNS. Whole-study findings and limits: At 0.1 to 3.0 mg/kg and by week 6, CD4+ and CD8+ T cells in the blood had expanded clonally. Patients with a partial response at 0.1-3.0 mg/kg had among the lowest clonal expansion. Among T cells, CD8+ cells averaged more expanded clones than CD4+ cells.

Comment on this clone: Its antigen is as yet unknown.

This rearrangement joins TRBV25-1 to TRBJ1-2; 8 nucleotides align to TRBD1. The specimen comprised CD4+ or CD8+ T cells sorted from blood, sampled in a trial of the OX40 agonist ivuxolimab. The receptor was derived from an adult with an advanced solid tumor such as melanoma, head and neck, liver or kidney cancer. The CDR3 protein is CASSEWGQGAGGYGYTF. DNA of the CDR3: TGTGCCAGCAGTGAATGGGGGCAGGGGGCCGGCGGCTATGGCTACACCTTC.